A selection of T cell receptor beta chains follows, all from one sample in a study of blood T cell repertoires in COVID-19. Sequencing was performed with immunoSEQ multiplex PCR; in TCRdb, only in-frame clones are kept and a portion is missing. The sample has approximately 330,000 clones; 90% are singletons. What was sequenced was peripheral blood. These receptors all come from a woman aged 40 to 49 with COVID-19, enrolled during active disease. Each CDR3 is given with its conserved first and last residue. The order of the fields is clone size, D gene, V gene, J gene, CDR3 DNA, CDR3 protein. The D gene is left open where the match is weak. Clone sizes are given selectively: once, few, many, or a class where the clone is expanded.

>.|.|TRBV5-1|TRBJ2-2
TGCGCCAGCAGCCTCAGTACGGGGGTCACCGGGGAGCTGTTTTTT
CASSLSTGVTGELFF
>.|TRBD1|TRBV2|TRBJ1-2
TGTGCCAGCAGTGAATCTTGGACAGGGGTTAACTATGGCTACACCTTC
CASSESWTGVNYGYTF
>.|.|TRBV2|TRBJ1-2
TGTGCCAGCAGTCCACACGACATCTCCTTCTATGGCTACACCTTC
CASSPHDISFYGYTF
>few|.|TRBV10-3|TRBJ2-7
TGTGCCATCAGTGAGTCCCAGATGAACCCCGAACGTCGCGAGCAGTACTTC
CAISESQMNPERREQYF
>.|TRBD1|TRBV11-2|TRBJ2-7
TGTGCCAGCAGCTCGACAGGGGGAGCCTACGAGCAGTACTTC
CASSSTGGAYEQYF
>.|TRBD1|TRBV2|TRBJ1-6
TGTGCCAGCATTGACTATTGGACAGGGCGAAGCTCCTATAATTCACCCCTCCACTTT
CASIDYWTGRSSYNSPLHF
>.|.|TRBV19|TRBJ1-1
TGTGCCAGCTCTTGGGACACTTTGAACACTGAAGCTTTCTTT
CASSWDTLNTEAFF
>.|.|TRBV7-3|TRBJ2-1
TGTGCCAGCAGCCTCAGCGGAGATCGGTACAATGAGCAGTTCTTC
CASSLSGDRYNEQFF
>.|.|TRBV7-8|TRBJ1-4
TGTGCCAGCAGTCCCGAGGAGGGACGTGAAAAACTGTTTTTT
CASSPEEGREKLFF
>.|TRBD1|TRBV28|TRBJ1-6
TGTGCCAGCAGTCCCCTCCATCTTCGTCGCGGGACAGGGCATAATTCACCCCTCCACTTT
CASSPLHLRRGTGHNSPLHF
>.|TRBD1|TRBV28|TRBJ2-5
TGTGCCAGCAGTTTGGGACAGGCCCCGACCCAGTACTTC
CASSLGQAPTQYF
>.|.|TRBV29-1|TRBJ2-1
TGCAGCGTACGAGAAGCCGGTTACAATGAGCAGTTCTTC
CSVREAGYNEQFF
>.|TRBD1|TRBV4-3|TRBJ2-7
TGCGCCAGCAGCCATAGGACAGGTTTCTCCTACGAGCAGTACTTC
CASSHRTGFSYEQYF
>.|TRBD2|TRBV10-3|TRBJ2-7
TGTGCCATCAGTGAGTCGAAATCACTAGCGGGAAGATACGAGCAGTACTTC
CAISESKSLAGRYEQYF
>.|TRBD2|TRBV19|TRBJ2-1
TGTGCCAGTAGTGGGACTAGCGGAATATACAATGAGCAGTTCTTC
CASSGTSGIYNEQFF
>.|TRBD2|TRBV28|TRBJ2-7
TGTGCCAGCAGTGGTACTAACCGCCGGGGGCTAGCGGGTGAAAGGCAGTACTTC
CASSGTNRRGLAGERQYF
>.|TRBD2|TRBV5-4|TRBJ2-1
TGTGCCAGCAGCTTTACCGGGACTAGTATAGGTGAGCAGTTCTTC
CASSFTGTSIGEQFF
>.|TRBD1|TRBV10-3|TRBJ1-3
TGTGCCATCAGTGACGACAGGGGAGACGGAAACACCATATATTTT
CAISDDRGDGNTIYF
>.|.|TRBV27|TRBJ2-1
TGTGCCAGCAGTTTATCGTCGCGAGGCCTGGCGGTCTTC
CASSLSSRGLAVF
>.|.|TRBV9|TRBJ1-3
TGTGCCAGCAGCGTCGGAGCCTCTGGAAACACCATATATTTT
CASSVGASGNTIYF
>once|.|TRBV12-3/TRBV12-4|TRBJ2-5
TGTGCCAGCAGTCACAGGGGGGGGGAGACCCAGTACTTC
CASSHRGGETQYF
>.|.|TRBV2|TRBJ2-1
TGTGCCAGCAGGCGGGACCACCCCAATGAGCAGTTCTTC
CASRRDHPNEQFF
>.|.|TRBV5-4|TRBJ2-7
TGTGCCAGCAGCTTTCAGGGGAACGAGCAGTACTTC
CASSFQGNEQYF
>.|TRBD1|TRBV5-4|TRBJ1-2
TGTGCCAGCAGCTCGCCGGGACAGGGGGCTGGCTACACCTTC
CASSSPGQGAGYTF
>.|.|TRBV19|TRBJ1-4
TGTGCCAGTAGTTCCGGACAGTCAACTAATGAAAAACTGTTTTTT
CASSSGQSTNEKLFF
>.|TRBD1|TRBV28|TRBJ1-1
TGTGCCACTTCAGACAGGGTGTCCGATGAAGCTTTCTTT
CATSDRVSDEAFF
>.|TRBD2|TRBV28|TRBJ2-5
TGTGCCAGCAGTGAAAACGGACTAGCGGGAGGTGGGAAGACCCAGTACTTC
CASSENGLAGGGKTQYF
>.|.|TRBV29-1|TRBJ2-5
TGCAGCGCCTACAGGGGGGGATTGGAGACCCAGTACTTC
CSAYRGGLETQYF
>.|.|TRBV7-9|TRBJ2-3
TGTGCCAGCAGCTCCGCTTCAGATCCAGATACGCAGTATTTT
CASSSASDPDTQYF
>once|TRBD1|TRBV5-1|TRBJ1-6
TGCGCCAGCAGCACCGGACAGGGAATCTCCTATAATTCACCCCTCCACTTT
CASSTGQGISYNSPLHF
>few|.|TRBV15|TRBJ1-1
TGTGCCACCAGCAGAGATACACAGGGGAACACTGAAGCTTTCTTT
CATSRDTQGNTEAFF
>few|.|TRBV3-1/TRBV3-2|TRBJ1-2
TGTGCCAGCAGCCAAGGGCGGGTCGGGAGTTCAGGGCGCTCCTCCTATGGCTACACCTTC
CASSQGRVGSSGRSSYGYTF
>.|.|TRBV5-4|TRBJ1-1
TGTGCCAGCAGCCATAGACAGGATACAGCTGAAGCTTTCTTT
CASSHRQDTAEAFF
>.|TRBD2|TRBV7-3|TRBJ2-1
TGTGCCAGCAGCTTCCTAGCGGGAGTGGATGAGCAGTTCTTC
CASSFLAGVDEQFF
>.|TRBD1|TRBV27|TRBJ2-7
TGTGCCAGCAGTTTATCGAAAGGGGGCAGGGGCTACGAGCAGTACTTC
CASSLSKGGRGYEQYF
>once|.|TRBV7-8|TRBJ1-1
TGTGCCAGCAGCCCTCGAGCCAGGGTGAACACTGAAGCTTTCTTT
CASSPRARVNTEAFF
>once|.|TRBV7-2|TRBJ1-2
TGTGCCAGCAGCTTAGGGGGCGGGGGCGGTGGCTACACCTTC
CASSLGGGGGGYTF
>.|TRBD2|TRBV10-3|TRBJ2-1
TGTGCCGCGGCGGGGACTAGCGGGGGGCCTTACAATGAGCAGTTCTTC
CAAAGTSGGPYNEQFF
>.|.|TRBV11-2|TRBJ2-1
TGTGCCAGCAGCTCGATACAGGGCAAAAACAATGAGCAGTTCTTC
CASSSIQGKNNEQFF
>.|TRBD1|TRBV5-4|TRBJ2-7
TGTGCCAGCAGCCCCCGAGGAGGACAGGGGGCGAGCGAGCAGTACTTC
CASSPRGGQGASEQYF
>few|.|TRBV11-2|TRBJ2-7
TGTGCCAGCAGCTTAGTAGCAGGGACACATTCCTACGAGCAGTACTTC
CASSLVAGTHSYEQYF
>.|TRBD1|TRBV12-3/TRBV12-4|TRBJ1-1
TGTGCCAGCAGTTCATCCAGGGGGAAAGCTTTCTTT
CASSSSRGKAFF
>.|TRBD2|TRBV7-2|TRBJ2-1
TGTGCCAGCAGCTTCCAAGCGGGAGGGCGGAACAATGAGCAGTTCTTC
CASSFQAGGRNNEQFF
>.|TRBD2|TRBV27|TRBJ2-1
TGTGCCAGCAGTATGCTAGCGGGAGTGTACAATGAGCAGTTCTTC
CASSMLAGVYNEQFF
>.|.|TRBV27|TRBJ1-6
TGTGCCAGCAGTTTATTACGGGAGGTCAATTCACCCCTCCACTTT
CASSLLREVNSPLHF
>.|.|TRBV19|TRBJ1-5
TGTGCCAGTAGGGGGGGGGAGCCCCAGCATTTT
CASRGGEPQHF
>few|TRBD1|TRBV2|TRBJ2-4
TGTGCCACCAGAGACAGGGTAGCCAAAAACATTCAGTACTTC
CATRDRVAKNIQYF
>once|.|TRBV19|TRBJ2-3
TGTGCCAGCCAGGGCCGCAACACAGATACGCAGTATTTT
CASQGRNTDTQYF
>.|.|TRBV19|TRBJ2-1
TGTGCCAGTAGTATACGTAAACAGGGCAATGAGCAGTTCTTC
CASSIRKQGNEQFF
>.|TRBD1|TRBV12-3/TRBV12-4|TRBJ1-2
TGTGCCAGCAGTTTTTGGGACAGACATGGCTACACCTTC
CASSFWDRHGYTF
>.|.|TRBV19|TRBJ1-5
TGTGCCAGTAGTTCCGAAGGGGATTGGCAGCCCCAGCATTTT
CASSSEGDWQPQHF
>.|.|TRBV5-1|TRBJ1-1
TGCGCCAGCAGAACAGGAGAGAACACTGAAGCTTTCTTT
CASRTGENTEAFF
>.|.|TRBV19|TRBJ1-1
TGTGCCAGTAGTATGGACACCCTGGGCACTGAAGCTTTCTTT
CASSMDTLGTEAFF
>.|TRBD2|TRBV7-7|TRBJ2-1
TGTGCTAGCAGCTCCCGACTAGCAGCTTACAATGAGCAGTTCTTC
CASSSRLAAYNEQFF
>.|TRBD2|TRBV7-9|TRBJ2-3
TGTGCCAGCAGCATTAGCGGGGGTCACACAGATACGCAGTATTTT
CASSISGGHTDTQYF
>.|TRBD1|TRBV30|TRBJ1-4
TGTGCCTACCCTTCCAATACAGGGGCTGAAAAACTGTTTTTT
CAYPSNTGAEKLFF
>once|.|TRBV27|TRBJ1-1
TGTGCCAGCAGTTTATCGACCTACGGGGGGAGGAAAGAAGCTTTCTTT
CASSLSTYGGRKEAFF
>.|.|TRBV6-5|TRBJ2-3
TGTGCCAGCAGGCTACAGGGCCCAGATACGCAGTATTTT
CASRLQGPDTQYF
>.|TRBD2|TRBV5-1|TRBJ2-1
TGCGCCAGCAGCTTGAAACCCCTCGTACTAGCGCCCCTTGAGCAGTTCTTC
CASSLKPLVLAPLEQFF
>.|.|TRBV19|TRBJ1-2
TGTGCCAGTAGTATCCGAGAGGGCGGCTACACCTTC
CASSIREGGYTF